What follows is one TCR beta chain and its context. This clonotype has at least ten counts. The antigen it recognizes is unknown. No much larger clonotype is one base removed from it; base qualities were not supplied. Libraries were prepared through 5' RACE. Sequencing used a NextSeq 500. In the TCR library protocol, a unique molecular identifier was attached to each TCR cDNA molecule so that PCR and sequencing errors could be corrected. The study's own analysis went as follows. TCR identification, UMI-based error correction and CDR3 extraction were performed with Decombinator tools. TCRs above a frequency of 2 per 1,000, corresponding to the top 1% of the tumor frequency distribution, were defined as expanded. Renyi diversity was computed with the R vegan package after each repertoire had been subsampled 100 times to 5,000 TCRs. CDR3 similarity networks were constructed using string-kernel similarity of amino acid triplets, with links drawn between CDR3s whose pairwise similarity was above 0.82. The public reads were reanalyzed by TCRdb: fastp trimming at Q25, MiXCR alignment, in-frame beta chains only. CDR3 protein sequences are deduplicated, and each keeps its most common genes and DNA. The V and J calls reflect TCRdb's pipeline rather than the authors' work. In all, the sample holds about 1,600 distinct CDR3 sequences, and about a quarter of those were seen once. The ten top clones hold about 50% of the sample.

This entry belongs to a study of spatial heterogeneity in lung cancer (dated by TCRdb to the late 2010s). With respect to the entire study: Beta-chain transcripts were consistently detected in greater numbers than alpha-chain transcripts, which likely reflects a higher abundance of beta-chain transcripts. In non-small cell lung cancer, the study made a quantitative comparison of TCR alpha and beta repertoires among multiple tumor regions, matched nontumor lung and blood. Both alpha and beta chains were TCR-sequenced in 200 to 250 tumor regions, around 65 matched nontumor lung samples and around 54 PBMC samples obtained at surgery. In the raw uncorrected reads, each unique combination of TCR and UMI appeared more than ten times on average. TCR repertoire features were related to nonsynonymous mutation counts determined by whole-exome sequencing of tumor tissue.

Looking up the germline V gene (reference sequence) yields CDR1 GTSNPN and CDR2 SVGIG. The V end gives up 2 bases and the J end 8 bases, leaving 4 bases in the junction not matched to a gene. Inclusive of the bounding cysteine and phenylalanine, the CDR3 is 13 residues long. The DNA shown is the 39-base CDR3, in frame from base 1. The label giving this sample's time point can be read as: sample taken at primary tumor resection. Whole RNA extracted from tumor and nontumor lung tissue, or from cryopreserved PBMC samples, was used for TCR sequencing without cell sorting. Donors were some 78 patients with early-stage, untreated non-small cell lung cancer from the lung TRACERx cohort. A patient was chosen for TCR sequencing only when enough RNA was available from at least two tumor regions. Findings and caveats that apply to the study as a whole: Confirming at a functional level the hypothesis that regional TCRs recognize regional mutations was considered to require additional single-cell paired TCR alpha and beta sequencing. Ubiquitous expanded tumor TCRs showed up in blood more often at tumor resection than at routine follow-up.

The V and J segments used are TRBV30 and TRBJ2-1; 9 middle bases align to TRBD2. This receptor was identified in a male donor with early-stage non-small cell lung cancer. The sample in question was PBMCs, obtained at surgery. The nucleotides read TGTGCCTGGAGTTGGCGGGGGGGCGATGAGCAGTTCTTC. This is translated as CAWSWRGGDEQFF. The full variable domain, with segments outside the CDR3 supplied by the reference TRBV30 and TRBJ2-1 proteins, appears as SQTIHQWPATLVQPVGSPLSLECTVEGTSNPNLYWYRQAAGRGLQLLFYSVGIGQISSEVPQNLSASRPQDRQFILSSKKLLLSDSGFYLCAWSWRGGDEQFFGPGTRLTVL.